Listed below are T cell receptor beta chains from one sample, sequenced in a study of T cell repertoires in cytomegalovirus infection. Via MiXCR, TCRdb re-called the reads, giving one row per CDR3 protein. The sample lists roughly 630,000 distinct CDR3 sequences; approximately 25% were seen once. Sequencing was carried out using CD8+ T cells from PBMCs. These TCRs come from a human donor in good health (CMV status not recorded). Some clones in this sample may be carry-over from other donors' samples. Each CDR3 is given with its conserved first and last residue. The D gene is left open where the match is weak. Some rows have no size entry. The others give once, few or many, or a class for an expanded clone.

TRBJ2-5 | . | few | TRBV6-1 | TGTGCCAGCAGTGTACTTCTGGACGGTCAAGAGACCCAGTACTTC | CASSVLLDGQETQYF
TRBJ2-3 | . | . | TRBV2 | TGTGCCACTGCCGGGACACGGCAGTATTTT | CATAGTRQYF
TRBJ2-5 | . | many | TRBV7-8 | TGTGCCAGCAGCTTAGCTGCAGGACAAGAGACCCAGTACTTC | CASSLAAGQETQYF
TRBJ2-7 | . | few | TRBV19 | TGTGCCAGTAGTTCCCGGAAAGGGGCGGCCTACGAGCAGTACTTC | CASSSRKGAAYEQYF
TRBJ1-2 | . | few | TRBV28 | TGTGCCAGCCGAAGCGCAGGGGACTATGGCTACACCTTC | CASRSAGDYGYTF
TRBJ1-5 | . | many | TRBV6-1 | TGTGCCAGCAGCGAGTTGAAAAATCAGCCCCAGCATTTT | CASSELKNQPQHF
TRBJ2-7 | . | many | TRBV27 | TGTGCCAGCAGGGGTGGGGACCACGGCCCGTGGGAGCAGTACTTC | CASRGGDHGPWEQYF
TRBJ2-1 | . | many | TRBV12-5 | TGTGCTAGTGGGGACCTAGGCGAAGGGCCCTACAATGAGCAGTTCTTC | CASGDLGEGPYNEQFF
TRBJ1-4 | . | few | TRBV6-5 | TGTGCCAGCAGTTACTCGACGGTGACTAATGAAAAACTGTTTTTT | CASSYSTVTNEKLFF
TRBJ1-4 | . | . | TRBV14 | TGTGCCAGCAGTCAACGGGGGCTTACAGGTGAAAAACTGTTTTTT | CASSQRGLTGEKLFF
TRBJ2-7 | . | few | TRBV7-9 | TGTGCCAGCAGCTTAGGCACAGCAATAGCCTCCTACGAGCAGTACTTC | CASSLGTAIASYEQYF
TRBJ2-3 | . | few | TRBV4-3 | TGCGCCAGCAGCCAAGACGAGGGCGAGACTGGGGGCCGAGGTAGTTTGGATACGCAGTATTTT | CASSQDEGETGGRGSLDTQYF
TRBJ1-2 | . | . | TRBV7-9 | TGTGCCAGCAGCTCCCACGAGCAGGGATTTGGCTACACCTTC | CASSSHEQGFGYTF
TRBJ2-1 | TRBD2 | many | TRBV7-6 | TGTGCCAGCAGCCCTCGCGGGGGGGGGAGCTCCTACAATGAGCAGTTCTTC | CASSPRGGGSSYNEQFF
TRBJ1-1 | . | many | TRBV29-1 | TGCAGCGTTCGGAGCACTGAAGCTTTCTTT | CSVRSTEAFF
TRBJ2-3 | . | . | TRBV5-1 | TGCGCCAGCTTTTCGCCGACCACAGATACGCAGTATTTT | CASFSPTTDTQYF
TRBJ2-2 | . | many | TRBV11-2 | TGTGCCAGCAGCTTAAGGGGCGCATCCGGGGAGCTGTTTTTT | CASSLRGASGELFF
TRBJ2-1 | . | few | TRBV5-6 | TGTGCCAGCAGCTCGATGACTGCCCCCTACAATGAGCAGTTCTTC | CASSSMTAPYNEQFF
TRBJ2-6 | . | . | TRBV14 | TGTGCCAGCAGCCAAGTAGACCCCATTCACAGGCTAATCTCTGGGGCCAACGTCCTGACTTTC | CASSQVDPIHRLISGANVLTF
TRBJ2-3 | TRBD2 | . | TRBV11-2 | TGTGTCAGCAGCTTAGATTGGCTAGCGGGGACCACAGATACGCAGTATTTT | CVSSLDWLAGTTDTQYF
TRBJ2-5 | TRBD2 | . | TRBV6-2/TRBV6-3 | TGTGCCAGCAGTGCTAGCGGGGGGGCCGCCGAGACCCAGTACTTC | CASSASGGAAETQYF
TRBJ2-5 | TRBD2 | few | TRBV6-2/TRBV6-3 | TGTGCCAGCAGTTACTCGAGCTCGACTAGCGGGGGGGTACCGTACCAAGAGACCCAGTACTTC | CASSYSSSTSGGVPYQETQYF
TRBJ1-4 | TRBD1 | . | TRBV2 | TGTGCCAGCAAAAGGGGGACAGGGACTAATGAAAAACTGTTTTTT | CASKRGTGTNEKLFF
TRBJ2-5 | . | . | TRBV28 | TGTGCCAGCAGTTTACCCCCCAGGGATCGTCAAGAGACCCAGTACTTC | CASSLPPRDRQETQYF
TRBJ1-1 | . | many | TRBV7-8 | TGTGCCAGCAGCTTTCGGACTCCCGGGCCCGGCACTGAAGCTTTCTTT | CASSFRTPGPGTEAFF
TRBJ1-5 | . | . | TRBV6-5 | TGTGCCAGCAGCTACAGGGCCTATAGCAATCAGCCCCAGCATTTT | CASSYRAYSNQPQHF
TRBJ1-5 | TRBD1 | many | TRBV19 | TGTGCCAGTAGAGGACAGGGGGGTCAGCCCCAGCATTTT | CASRGQGGQPQHF
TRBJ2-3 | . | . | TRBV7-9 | TGTGCCAGTAGCGTTCACTCTTTTCACCCGAGCACAGATACGCAGTATTTT | CASSVHSFHPSTDTQYF
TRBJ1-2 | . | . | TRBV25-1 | TGTGCCAGCAGTGAATATTATTCGTCAGCGAGAGACTATGGCTACACCTTC | CASSEYYSSARDYGYTF
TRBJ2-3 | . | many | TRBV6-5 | TGTGCCAGCAGTTACTCCTGGGGAGGTAGCACAGATACGCAGTATTTT | CASSYSWGGSTDTQYF
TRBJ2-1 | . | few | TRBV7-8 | TGTGCCAGCAGTACGCAAAATGAGCAGTTCTTC | CASSTQNEQFF
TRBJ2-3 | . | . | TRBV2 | TGTGCCAGCAGTGCATCGCTGTCTGGCGTCAGCACAGATACGCAGTATTTT | CASSASLSGVSTDTQYF
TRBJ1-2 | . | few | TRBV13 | TGTGCCAGCAGAAGCGACACGTTCTATGGCTACACCTTC | CASRSDTFYGYTF
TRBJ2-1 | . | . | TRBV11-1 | TGTGCCAGCAGCATTATACCCGGGACACCGGAGCAGTTCTTC | CASSIIPGTPEQFF
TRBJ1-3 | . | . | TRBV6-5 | TGTGCCAGCACGCGGGCCTCTGGAAACACCATATATTTT | CASTRASGNTIYF
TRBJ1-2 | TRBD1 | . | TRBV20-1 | TGCAGTGCTAGAGACAATCTTTTACGGGACAGGGGGTCTAGGGGCTACACCTTC | CSARDNLLRDRGSRGYTF
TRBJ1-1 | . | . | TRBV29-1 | TGCAGCGTTGAAGATTCCGGGACTGGGGCTTTCTTT | CSVEDSGTGAFF
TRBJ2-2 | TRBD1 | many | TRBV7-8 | TGTGCCAGCAGCGGATTACGGGACAGGGTTACTCCGAACACCGGGGAGCTGTTTTTT | CASSGLRDRVTPNTGELFF
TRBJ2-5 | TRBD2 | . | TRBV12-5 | TGTGCTAGTGGTCTATGGACTAGCGGGGGAGAGACCCAGTACTTC | CASGLWTSGGETQYF
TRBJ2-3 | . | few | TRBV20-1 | TGCAGTGCTAGAGATCGCTTGCCAGGGCACACAGATACGCAGTATTTT | CSARDRLPGHTDTQYF
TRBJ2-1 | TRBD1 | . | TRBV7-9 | TGTGCCAGCAGCCCCAGGGGGACAGGGATGAAGCGCAATGAGCAGTTCTTC | CASSPRGTGMKRNEQFF
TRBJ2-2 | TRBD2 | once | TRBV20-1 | TGCAGTGCCTCAGGAGGGGCGGGGGGGCCCGGGGAGCTGTTTTTT | CSASGGAGGPGELFF
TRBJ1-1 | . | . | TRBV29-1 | TGCAGCTACTCAAAGAACACTGAAGCTTTCTTT | CSYSKNTEAFF
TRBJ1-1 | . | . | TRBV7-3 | TGTGCCAGCAGCTTAAACGGCTTCGTGAACACTGAAGCTTTCTTT | CASSLNGFVNTEAFF
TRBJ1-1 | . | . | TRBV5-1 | TGCGCCAGCAGCTTGGACAGTTCTGAAGCTTTCTTT | CASSLDSSEAFF
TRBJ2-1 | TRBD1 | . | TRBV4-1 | TGCGCCAGCAGCCATCCGACAGGGGGCGGACTCCCTGAGCAGTTCTTC | CASSHPTGGGLPEQFF
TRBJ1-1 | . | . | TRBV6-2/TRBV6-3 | TGTGCCAGCAGTTACAGGGGGGCCTTCGCGGGCGAGGGATTCTTT | CASSYRGAFAGEGFF
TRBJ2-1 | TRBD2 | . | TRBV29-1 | TGCAGCGCTCAGGGGCTAGCGGGGGGGTTGGATGAGCAGTTCTTC | CSAQGLAGGLDEQFF
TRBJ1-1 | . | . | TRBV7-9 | TGTGCCAGCAGCTTAGGGGGACGAAGGACTGAAGCTTTCTTT | CASSLGGRRTEAFF
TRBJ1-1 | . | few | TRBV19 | TGTGCCAGTAGTATAGGGGGCCCTAGAATGAACACTGAAGCTTTCTTT | CASSIGGPRMNTEAFF
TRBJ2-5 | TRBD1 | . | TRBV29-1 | TGCAGCGTTAGACAGGGGGTTGTGGAGACCCAGTACTTC | CSVRQGVVETQYF
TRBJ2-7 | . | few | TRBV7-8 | TGTGCCAGCAGCGTCCACCTGGCAGGGAAATACTACGAGCAGTACTTC | CASSVHLAGKYYEQYF
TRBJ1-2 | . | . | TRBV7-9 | TGTGCCAGCAGCTTCTCCGGGGCTCCTTTTTATGGCTACACCTTC | CASSFSGAPFYGYTF
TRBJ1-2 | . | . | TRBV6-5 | TGTGCCAGCAGTTACTCGCAGTTCGATGGCTACACCTTC | CASSYSQFDGYTF
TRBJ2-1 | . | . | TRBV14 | TGTGCCAACAGCGTGGATGGTCTCCCCAATGAGCAGTTCTTC | CANSVDGLPNEQFF